Sequencing of this T cell receptor (beta chain) was carried out in a study of early T cells in non-severe SARS-CoV-2 infection. For the study at large: Sequencing targeted bulk RNA from unsorted whole blood, leaving chains unpaired.

The CDR3 has 14 amino acids. Trimming at V came to 3 bases and at J to 6 bases, leaving 3 bases not matched to a gene. The germline V gene has CDR1 KGHDR and CDR2 SFDVKD. This clonotype was picked up a small number of times. The antigen is undetermined. Notes on the study in general: Anti-spike CD8 specificities were favored by VDJdb matching, whose results missed private and CD4 specificities.

The TCR library protocol was used to attach unique molecular identifiers. These identifiers were attached to individual cDNA molecules. TCRdb analysed the 5' RACE reads with MiXCR anew, one entry per CDR3 protein. The table includes roughly 51,000 distinct CDR3 sequences, around 6.9% detected once. This receptor was obtained from an adult who was a healthcare worker with PCR-confirmed SARS-CoV-2 infection or an uninfected control (not recorded which). This specimen was whole blood, taken at baseline. The chain joins TRBV24-1 to TRBJ2-5; TRBD1 aligns across 10 bases. CDR3 in amino acids: CATSDRDRGKTQYF. In DNA form, the CDR3 reads TGTGCCACCAGTGATAGGGACAGGGGAAAGACCCAGTACTTC.